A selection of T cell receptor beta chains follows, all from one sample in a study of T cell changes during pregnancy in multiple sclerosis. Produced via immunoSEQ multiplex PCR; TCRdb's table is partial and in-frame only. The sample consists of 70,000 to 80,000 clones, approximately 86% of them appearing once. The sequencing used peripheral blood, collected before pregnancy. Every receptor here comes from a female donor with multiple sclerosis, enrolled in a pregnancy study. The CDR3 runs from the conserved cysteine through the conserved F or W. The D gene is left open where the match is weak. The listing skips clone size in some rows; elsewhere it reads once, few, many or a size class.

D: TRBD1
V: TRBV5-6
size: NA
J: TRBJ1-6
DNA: TGTGCCAGCAGCTTGCAACAGGGGATGGGGTATAATTCACCCCTCCACTTT
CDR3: CASSLQQGMGYNSPLHF

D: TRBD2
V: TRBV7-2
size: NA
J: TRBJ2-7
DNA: TGTGCCAGCAGCTTAGCTAGCGGGTGGTACGAGCAGTACTTC
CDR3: CASSLASGWYEQYF

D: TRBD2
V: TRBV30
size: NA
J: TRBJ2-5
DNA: TGTGCCTGGGCGGGGGGTAGCGGGGGGTTAGAGACCCAGTACTTC
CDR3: CAWAGGSGGLETQYF

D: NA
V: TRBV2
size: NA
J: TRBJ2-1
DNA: TGTGCCAGCAGTCCCTCGAGCTACAATGAGCAGTTCTTC
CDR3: CASSPSSYNEQFF

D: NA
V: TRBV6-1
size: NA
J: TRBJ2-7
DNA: TGTGCCATCGCCCGGGGGAATGGGGAGCAGTACTTC
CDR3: CAIARGNGEQYF

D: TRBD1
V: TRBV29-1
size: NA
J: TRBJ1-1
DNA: TGCAGCGTTGGGGGGGCAGGGGGTAGGGACACTGAAGCTTTCTTT
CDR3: CSVGGAGGRDTEAFF

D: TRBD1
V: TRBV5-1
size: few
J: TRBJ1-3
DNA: TGCGCCAGCAGCAATAGGACAGGCTCTGGAAACACCATATATTTT
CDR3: CASSNRTGSGNTIYF

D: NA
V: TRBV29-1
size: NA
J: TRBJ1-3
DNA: TGCAGCGTTGCGGGGACTGGAAACACCATATATTTT
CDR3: CSVAGTGNTIYF

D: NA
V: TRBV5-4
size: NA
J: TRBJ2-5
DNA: TGTGCCAGCAGCCGTCACAGGGCGATACAAGAGACCCAGTACTTC
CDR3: CASSRHRAIQETQYF

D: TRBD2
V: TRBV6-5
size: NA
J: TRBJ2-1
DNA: TGTGCCAGCAGGGAACCCGGGACTATATCGCATGAGCAGTTCTTC
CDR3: CASREPGTISHEQFF

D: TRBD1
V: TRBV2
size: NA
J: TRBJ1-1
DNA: TGTGCCAACCGACAGGGTTCTGACACTGAAGCTTTCTTT
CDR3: CANRQGSDTEAFF

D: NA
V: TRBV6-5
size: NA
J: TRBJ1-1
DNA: TGTGCCAGCAGTTACTCTAAGGGGTGGTTTGGCACTGAAGCTTTCTTT
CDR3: CASSYSKGWFGTEAFF

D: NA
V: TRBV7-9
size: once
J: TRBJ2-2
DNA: TGTGCCAGCAGGCCCCAGGGGACCGGGGAGCTGTTTTTT
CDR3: CASRPQGTGELFF

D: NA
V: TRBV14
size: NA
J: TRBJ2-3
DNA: TGTGCCAGCAGCCTGAGGACCGGGATTCGGGGCACAGATACGCAGTATTTT
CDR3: CASSLRTGIRGTDTQYF

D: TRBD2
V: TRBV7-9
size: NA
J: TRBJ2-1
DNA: TGTGCCAGCAGCTTAGGCGTAGCGGGAGGGTTGTTCTATGAGCAGTTCTTC
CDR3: CASSLGVAGGLFYEQFF

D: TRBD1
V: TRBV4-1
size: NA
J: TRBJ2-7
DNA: TGCGCCAGCAGCCAAGTAGGGACAGGGGGCGCCGGGGAGCAGTACTTC
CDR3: CASSQVGTGGAGEQYF

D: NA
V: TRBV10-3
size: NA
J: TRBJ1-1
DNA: TGTGCCATCAGGGAAGGGTGGGGCATGAACACTGAAGCTTTCTTT
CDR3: CAIREGWGMNTEAFF

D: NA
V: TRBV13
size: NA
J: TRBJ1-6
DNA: TGTGCCAGCAGCTTAATAATAGAGAATTCACCCCTCCACTTT
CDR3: CASSLIIENSPLHF

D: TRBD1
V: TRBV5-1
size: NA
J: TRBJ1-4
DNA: TGCGCCAGCAGCTTACAGGGGGCGGCAACTAATGAAAAACTGTTTTTT
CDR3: CASSLQGAATNEKLFF

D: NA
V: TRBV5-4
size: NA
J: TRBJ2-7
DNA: TGTGCCAGCAGCAATTCCCTCCGGGGAGGCAGTCACGAGCAGTACTTC
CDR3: CASSNSLRGGSHEQYF

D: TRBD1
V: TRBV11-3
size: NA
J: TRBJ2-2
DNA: TGTGCCAGCAGCTTAGGGACAGGGGCCGACGGGGAGCTGTTTTTT
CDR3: CASSLGTGADGELFF

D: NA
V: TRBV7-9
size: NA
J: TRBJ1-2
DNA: TGTGCCAGCAGATCCGGGACGAGGGGGAACTATGGCTACACCTTC
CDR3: CASRSGTRGNYGYTF